Listed below are T cell receptor beta chains from one sample, sequenced in a study of control samples from healthy donors and cancer patients. Generated by immunoSEQ multiplex PCR, the TCRdb table keeps only in-frame clones and is missing some. Of around 75,000 clones in the sample, roughly 92% were seen once. Sequenced: blood. Source of these receptors: a woman in her sixties in good health. CDR3s include the opening cysteine and the closing phenylalanine or tryptophan. The D gene is left open where the match is weak. Size is omitted from some rows. Given values are once, few, many or a class for expanded clones.

j_gene: TRBJ2-7; v_gene: TRBV10-3; d_gene: TRBD1; abundance: .; CDR3nt: TGTGCCATCTCGGACCCAGGGGGCGAGCAGTACTTC; CDR3aa: CAISDPGGEQYF
j_gene: TRBJ1-2; v_gene: TRBV12-3/TRBV12-4; d_gene: .; abundance: .; CDR3nt: TGTGCCAGCAGCCCTGACAGAGTCTATGGCTACACCTTC; CDR3aa: CASSPDRVYGYTF
j_gene: TRBJ1-2; v_gene: TRBV7-2; d_gene: .; abundance: .; CDR3nt: TGTGCCAGCAGCTTTTCCCCGACGGGGGGGGTGGGCGGCTACACCTTC; CDR3aa: CASSFSPTGGVGGYTF
j_gene: TRBJ1-6; v_gene: TRBV28; d_gene: TRBD1; abundance: .; CDR3nt: TGTGCCAGCTTTACTCCCCTGGGTGAGGGACAGGGTAGACGTCAATATAATTCACCCCTCCACTTT; CDR3aa: CASFTPLGEGQGRRQYNSPLHF
j_gene: TRBJ2-2; v_gene: TRBV4-1; d_gene: TRBD2; abundance: .; CDR3nt: TGCGCCAGCAGCCCGAATCTAGCGGGAGGGCCATCCGGGGAGCTGTTTTTT; CDR3aa: CASSPNLAGGPSGELFF
j_gene: TRBJ1-1; v_gene: TRBV7-9; d_gene: .; abundance: .; CDR3nt: TGTGCCAGCAGCTTAAATCGTGCTACTGAAGCTTTCTTT; CDR3aa: CASSLNRATEAFF
j_gene: TRBJ2-7; v_gene: TRBV6-5; d_gene: .; abundance: .; CDR3nt: TGTGCCAGCAGCCAAGGGACTCTCTACGAGCAGTACTTC; CDR3aa: CASSQGTLYEQYF
j_gene: TRBJ2-7; v_gene: TRBV5-4; d_gene: TRBD2; abundance: .; CDR3nt: TGTGCCAGCAGCTTTGGTGGGGGGGGTGGAAGCGAGCAGTACTTC; CDR3aa: CASSFGGGGGSEQYF
j_gene: TRBJ2-5; v_gene: TRBV5-1; d_gene: .; abundance: .; CDR3nt: TGCGCCAGCAGCTTGGGAGCAGCCCAAGAGACCCAGTACTTC; CDR3aa: CASSLGAAQETQYF
j_gene: TRBJ1-1; v_gene: TRBV5-6; d_gene: .; abundance: .; CDR3nt: TGTGCCAGCAGGGGGCGGGCATCGAACACTGAAGCTTTCTTT; CDR3aa: CASRGRASNTEAFF
j_gene: TRBJ1-5; v_gene: TRBV2; d_gene: TRBD1; abundance: .; CDR3nt: TGTGCCAGCAGGGCAGGACAGGGGATGCGCAATCAGCCCCAGCATTTT; CDR3aa: CASRAGQGMRNQPQHF
j_gene: TRBJ1-1; v_gene: TRBV6-5; d_gene: TRBD1; abundance: .; CDR3nt: TGTGCCAGCAGTAGAGAGACAGGGTTTATCGCTGAAGCTTTCTTT; CDR3aa: CASSRETGFIAEAFF
j_gene: TRBJ1-1; v_gene: TRBV5-4; d_gene: .; abundance: .; CDR3nt: TGTGCCAGCAGCTGGACGGCGGCGGCGAGCACTGAAGCTTTCTTT; CDR3aa: CASSWTAAASTEAFF
j_gene: TRBJ1-2; v_gene: TRBV5-1; d_gene: .; abundance: once; CDR3nt: TGCGCCAGCACCGGTCAGGGATCGGGCTATGGCTACACCTTC; CDR3aa: CASTGQGSGYGYTF
j_gene: TRBJ1-5; v_gene: TRBV10-3; d_gene: .; abundance: .; CDR3nt: TGTGCCATCAGGGGAAATAGCAATCAGCCCCAGCATTTT; CDR3aa: CAIRGNSNQPQHF
j_gene: TRBJ2-5; v_gene: TRBV28; d_gene: .; abundance: .; CDR3nt: TGTGCCAGCAGTTTATTGTCAGGGAAACAAGAGACCCAGTACTTC; CDR3aa: CASSLLSGKQETQYF
j_gene: TRBJ2-2; v_gene: TRBV10-3; d_gene: TRBD2; abundance: .; CDR3nt: TGTGCCATCAGTGACGCCGCTCTAGCGGGAACCGGGGAGCTGTTTTTT; CDR3aa: CAISDAALAGTGELFF
j_gene: TRBJ1-6; v_gene: TRBV11-2; d_gene: .; abundance: .; CDR3nt: TGTGCCAGCAGCTTAGGGCGGTCGCCCCTCCACTTT; CDR3aa: CASSLGRSPLHF
j_gene: TRBJ1-4; v_gene: TRBV7-9; d_gene: .; abundance: .; CDR3nt: TGTGCCAGCAGCTTAGACGGACAGATTAATGAAAAACTGTTTTTT; CDR3aa: CASSLDGQINEKLFF
j_gene: TRBJ1-3; v_gene: TRBV18; d_gene: .; abundance: once; CDR3nt: TGTGCCAGCTCACCGGACGGTTTTGTGAACACCATATATTTT; CDR3aa: CASSPDGFVNTIYF
j_gene: TRBJ2-3; v_gene: TRBV6-1; d_gene: .; abundance: .; CDR3nt: TGTGCCAGCAGTGAATTGAGGGGGAACACAGATACGCAGTATTTT; CDR3aa: CASSELRGNTDTQYF
j_gene: TRBJ1-2; v_gene: TRBV28; d_gene: TRBD1; abundance: .; CDR3nt: TGTGCCAGCAGTTTACTCGGGACAGGGGGCAGCTATGGCTACACCTTC; CDR3aa: CASSLLGTGGSYGYTF
j_gene: TRBJ1-2; v_gene: TRBV5-6; d_gene: TRBD1; abundance: .; CDR3nt: TGTGCCAGCAGAGGCGGGCCAGGGGGCTATGGCTACACCTTC; CDR3aa: CASRGGPGGYGYTF
j_gene: TRBJ2-3; v_gene: TRBV19; d_gene: TRBD2; abundance: .; CDR3nt: TGTGCCAGCGCCACCTTCGGACTAGCGGCCGGCACAGATACGCAGTATTTT; CDR3aa: CASATFGLAAGTDTQYF
j_gene: TRBJ1-3; v_gene: TRBV7-2; d_gene: TRBD1; abundance: .; CDR3nt: TGTGCCAGCAGTCGGACAGGGCCTGGAAACACCATATATTTT; CDR3aa: CASSRTGPGNTIYF
j_gene: TRBJ2-5; v_gene: TRBV15; d_gene: .; abundance: .; CDR3nt: TGTGCCACCAGCAGAGGTCGGACGGATTCCAAGAGGGCCCAGTACTTC; CDR3aa: CATSRGRTDSKRAQYF
j_gene: TRBJ2-1; v_gene: TRBV29-1; d_gene: .; abundance: .; CDR3nt: TGCAGCGGTCTAGAGGGCGAGCAGTTCTTC; CDR3aa: CSGLEGEQFF